These 18 T cell receptor beta chains were all obtained from the same sample, sequenced in a study of CD8+CD57+ T cells in acquired aplastic anemia (dated by TCRdb to 2016 to 2019). Patients chosen for sequencing had shown expansion of CD8+CD57+ cells by flow cytometry. Data came from an Illumina HiSeq 2000. Genomic DNA served as template for TCR beta VDJ combination and CDR3 sequence profiling. TCRdb reran the public reads through fastp at Q25 and MiXCR, keeping productive beta chains. All rows with the same CDR3 protein become a single entry with the most common DNA and genes. Within this sample are around 430,000 distinct CDR3 sequences, with more than 25% of them counted one time only. 0.82% of the sample goes to the ten largest clones. The sample comprised sorted CD4+, CD8+, or CD8+CD57+ T cells (not recorded which) from PBMCs. These receptors were obtained from a human donor with aplastic anemia.

This chain links TRBV10-2 with TRBJ1-6; D gene uncertain. Germline values: CDR1 WSHSY, CDR2 SAAADI. This CDR3 spans 13 amino acids. The V end lost 0 bases, the J end lost 8 bases, and 5 bases lay between the germline ends. The CDR3 DNA reads as TGCGCCAGCAGTGAGTCTACGGATTCACCCCTCCACTTT. Translated: CASSESTDSPLHF.

This clonotype was counted ten times or more. V usage is TRBV5-1 and J usage is TRBJ1-2, with D maybe TRBD1 (5 bases). The V and J ends lost 0 bases and 2 bases respectively, with 8 bases between them. Germline V gene lookup returns CDR1 SGHRS and CDR2 YFSETQ. The CDR3 contains 14 residues. CDR3 nucleotide sequence: TGCGCCAGCAGCTTGGATCGGGGGAACTATGGCTACACCTTC. This translates into CASSLDRGNYGYTF.

With regard to this clonotype: This may stem from a read error, because a much larger clone lies one nucleotide away. The genes are TRBV10-3 and TRBJ2-7, with 11 positions matching TRBD2. Germline CDR1 reads ENHRY; CDR2 reads SYGVKD. This CDR3 has 14 residues. The V and J ends lost 5 bases and 7 bases, in that order; junction bases with no gene match: 7. The CDR3 DNA is TGTGCCATCAGTCGGATAGCGGGAGGGAATGAGCAGTACTTC. This sequence encodes CAISRIAGGNEQYF.

This clonotype has a handful of counts. The chain couples TRBV20-1 to TRBJ1-1; D not resolved. CDR3 length: 14 residues. The germline V and J ends were trimmed by 1 base and 1 base, with 10 bases remaining between them. CDR1 and CDR2 (germline): DFQATT, SNEGSKA (reference sequence). In nucleotides, the CDR3 is TGCAGTGCTAGAGTTGGCCACCCGAACACTGAAGCTTTCTTT. It codes for CSARVGHPNTEAFF.

Points on this clonotype: This may be a read error: a much more frequent sequence differs by one nucleotide. V usage is TRBV5-1 and J usage is TRBJ1-2; TRBD1 matches 7 bases. Germline V gene lookup returns CDR1 SGHRS and CDR2 YFSETQ. The CDR3 totals 14 residues. With V trimmed by 4 bases and J by 3 bases, 6 bases remained unmatched. DNA of the CDR3: TGCGCCAGCAGCATAGACAGGGCAGACTATGGCTACACCTTC. Protein: CASSIDRADYGYTF.

V and J are TRBV24-1 and TRBJ2-1; tentative D call: TRBD1 (5 bases). The CDR3 totals 16 residues. Germline CDR1 KGHDR, CDR2 SFDVKD. With 4 bases removed from V and 4 bases from J, the gap between germline ends came to 16 bases. The CDR3 DNA reads TGTGCCACCAGTGAGTCGGACAAGGGGCCTTACAATGAGCAGTTCTTC. Protein product: CATSESDKGPYNEQFF.

Turning to this clonotype: One end of the junction does not line up with germline, which may come from a read error. The V gene is TRBV7-2, the J gene TRBJ1-3; D gene ambiguous. The CDR3 runs 15 residues. Germline V gives CDR1 SGHTA, CDR2 FQGNSA. This CDR3 reads CASSRTAHSGNTRYF. Here the CDR3 DNA reads TGTGCCAGCAGCCGTACAGCTCACTCTGGAAACACCAGATATTTT.

This clonotype has a count of ten or more. This chain uses TRBV7-8 with TRBJ1-2; possibly TRBD1 for D (5 bases). The CDR3 runs to 14 residues. V was cut by 2 bases and J by 4 bases, with 11 bases left in between. Germline V gene sequence: CDR1 SGHVS, CDR2 FQNEAQ. CDR3 sequence: CASSLPGLGYGYTF. The CDR3 region has the DNA TGTGCCAGCAGCTTACCAGGGTTAGGCTATGGCTACACCTTC.

This clonotype was seen ten or more times. The V and J genes are TRBV19 and TRBJ2-7, with 10 bases fitting TRBD2. The CDR3 contains 14 residues. V gave up 3 bases and J gave up 3 bases; unmatched junction bases: 2. The V gene's germline CDR1 is LNHDA and CDR2 SQIVND (reference sequence). The DNA of the CDR3 is TGTGCCAGTAGTATGCTAGCGGGGGACTACGAGCAGTACTTC. The encoded protein is CASSMLAGDYEQYF.

A remark on this clonotype: A read error may be the cause here, since a much bigger clone is one base away. V gene TRBV10-2 combines with J gene TRBJ2-2, with D tentatively TRBD2 (6 bases). The germline V gene encodes CDR1 WSHSY and CDR2 SAAADI. There are 15 residues in the CDR3. In nucleotides, the CDR3 is TGCGCCAGCAGGGGGTGGCGGACTAACACCGGGGAGCTGTCTTTT. As protein: CASRGWRTNTGELSF.

This clonotype was picked up a small number of times. V gene TRBV19 combines with J gene TRBJ1-5; tentatively, D is TRBD1 (5 bases). CDR3 length equals 13 residues. Germline values: CDR1 LNHDA, CDR2 SQIVND (reference sequence). V dropped 11 bases and J dropped 5 bases, with 16 bases sitting between them. CDR3 loop: CAWSGRGDQPQHF. CDR3 coding DNA: TGTGCCTGGTCCGGCCGGGGGGATCAGCCCCAGCATTTT.

The rearrangement uses TRBV27 and TRBJ2-5, with D tentatively TRBD2 (6 bases). This CDR3 has 14 residues. Trimming took off 1 base at V and 2 bases at J, with 8 bases between the two ends. Germline CDR1 MNHEY, CDR2 SMNVEV (reference sequence). The chain's CDR3 is CASSLFGTQETQYF. For the CDR3, the DNA is TGTGCCAGCAGTTTATTTGGGACTCAAGAGACCCAGTACTTC.

This clonotype was seen repeatedly, ten times or more. The chain employs TRBV2 and TRBJ2-7; no clear D. V lost 5 bases and J lost 0, with 11 bases in between. Germline CDR1 is SNHLY and CDR2 is FYNNEI. This CDR3 is built from 14 residues. In nucleotides, the CDR3 is TGTGCCAGCAGTCTGTTCGACTCCTCCTACGAGCAGTACTTC. Translating gives CASSLFDSSYEQYF.

Many counts were recorded for this clonotype. This chain joins TRBV29-1 and TRBJ2-3; TRBD2 matches 10 bases. The CDR3 extends over 14 amino acids. Germline trimming cut 5 bases from V and 3 bases from J; bases unmatched to any gene: 5. From germline, CDR1 is SQVTM and CDR2 ANQGSEA. The CDR3 DNA reads TGCAGCGTTACAGGGACTAGCGTGACAGATACGCAGTATTTT. Its protein is CSVTGTSVTDTQYF.

Comment on this clonotype: An end of the junction differs from the germline gene, which may be a read error. The chain combines TRBV7-2 with TRBJ1-2; a weak D match, TRBD1 (6 bases). The germline V gene has CDR1 SGHTA and CDR2 FQGNSA. The CDR3 is 14 amino acids. CDR3 coding DNA: TGTACCAACAGCTTAGCGGGGGCCTTGGAGGGCTACACCTTC. Translating gives CTNSLAGALEGYTF.

This clonotype was seen repeatedly, ten times or more. The chain uses TRBV15 and TRBJ2-5, with D perhaps TRBD1 (6 bases). From germline, CDR1 is LNHNV and CDR2 YYDKDF (reference sequence). Deletions cut 4 bases from V and 2 bases from J, with 8 bases between. There are 13 residues in the CDR3. The CDR3: CATSTDSQETQYF. CDR3 DNA sequence: TGTGCCACCAGCACGGACAGTCAAGAGACCCAGTACTTC.

In this sample, this clonotype turned up once. The CDR3 does not end in the conserved phenylalanine or tryptophan, so this is likely a read error. The J gene is TRBJ2-3, the V gene TRBV9; 7 nucleotides match TRBD2. Germline V gene lookup returns CDR1 SGDLS and CDR2 YYNGEE. Trimming cost V 0 bases and J 6 bases; bases outside gene matches: 13. The CDR3 runs to 17 residues. The CDR3 here is CASSVVPSRTGGDTQYS. The CDR3 DNA reads TGTGCCAGCAGCGTAGTCCCCTCGAGAACGGGGGGTGATACGCAGTATTCT.

The sample holds many counts of this clonotype. The chain links TRBV24-1 to TRBJ2-3; D is undetermined. CDR1 and CDR2 from the germline V gene are KGHDR and SFDVKD. The CDR3 has 13 residues. Trimming took off 1 base at V and 2 bases at J, with 3 bases between the two ends. The CDR3 region has the DNA TGTGCCACCAGTGATTTAACCACAGATACGCAGTATTTT. Translating it yields CATSDLTTDTQYF.